This T cell receptor (beta chain) is from a study of blood T cell repertoires in COVID-19. Study-wide background: Sources were T cells, B-cell-depleted T cells, or PBMCs; the material itself was cDNA or gDNA.

Assay: immunoSEQ multiplex PCR; the TCRdb copy retains only in-frame clones and omits some. The sample carries hundreds of thousands of clones, around 85% recorded once. The length of the CDR3 is 15 residues. CDR1 is SEHNR and CDR2 is FQNEAQ in the germline V gene (reference sequence). The junction had 5 bases not matched to a gene; V was cut back by 3 bases and J by 1 base. The clonotype comes from a woman younger than 45 who had recovered from COVID-19. The chain uses TRBV7-9 and TRBJ1-1; 7 bases are shared with TRBD1. The sample was peripheral blood. The CDR3 loop is CASSFSRDRNTEAFF. The CDR3 DNA reads TGTGCCAGCAGCTTTAGTCGGGACAGGAACACTGAAGCTTTCTTT.